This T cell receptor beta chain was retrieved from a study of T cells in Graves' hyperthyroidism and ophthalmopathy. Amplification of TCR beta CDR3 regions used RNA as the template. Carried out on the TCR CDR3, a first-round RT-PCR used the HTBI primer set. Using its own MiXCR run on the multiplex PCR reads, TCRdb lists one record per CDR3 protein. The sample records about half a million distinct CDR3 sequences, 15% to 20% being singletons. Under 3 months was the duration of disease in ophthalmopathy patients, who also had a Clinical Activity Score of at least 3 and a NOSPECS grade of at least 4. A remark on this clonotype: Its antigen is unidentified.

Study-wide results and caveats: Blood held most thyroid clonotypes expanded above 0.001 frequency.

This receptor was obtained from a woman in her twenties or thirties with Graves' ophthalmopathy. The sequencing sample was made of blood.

The CDR3 here is CASSISGSSRAQFF. CDR3 sequence (DNA): TGTGCCAGCAGTATCAGCGGGAGCAGTCGTGCGCAGTTCTTC. The rearrangement joins TRBV27 to TRBJ2-1; the match to TRBD2 covers 8 bases. Losses at the gene ends were 5 bases for V and 12 bases for J; bases not matched to a gene: 12. Germline assignment: CDR1 MNHEY and CDR2 SMNVEV (reference sequence). The length of the CDR3 is 14 residues.